This T cell receptor (beta chain) stems from a study of vaccination and CD4 T cells after COVID-19. About the research overall: As control conditions, cultures were given either a CEFX pool serving as positive control, an HIV-1 Nef pool, or no peptide at all.

Of note for this clonotype: Its cognate antigen is unknown.

Germline V lookup: CDR1 SGHNT, CDR2 YENEEA. The CDR3 sequence is 13 residues long. Trimming stripped 6 bases from V and 0 bases from J, with 8 bases between. Cultured CD4+ T cells had their DNA profiled by the Oncomine TCR Beta short-read assay. Researchers extracted genomic DNA from CD4+ T cells that had been cultured. TCRdb redid the calling of the PCR reads with MiXCR, one entry per CDR3 protein. The sample consists of more than 10,000 distinct CDR3 sequences, 58% of them appearing once. The treatment was: approximately 10-day PBMC culture with coronavirus spike peptide pools or control peptides (ViraFEST assay). Study-wide findings and caveats: Within the convalescent patients, a median approximately 89% of the SARS-CoV-2-reactive clones were ones that appeared only post-vaccination.

The specimen was cultured CD4+ T cells from blood, collected after SARS-CoV-2 vaccination. The sequence was obtained from a human donor with COVID-19. This chain links TRBV11-3 with TRBJ2-5, with unresolved D. CDR3 sequence: CASRPHNQETQYF. The DNA for the CDR3 is TGTGCCAGCAGGCCCCATAACCAAGAGACCCAGTACTTC.